These 28 T cell receptor beta chains were all obtained from the same sample, sequenced in a study of blood T cell repertoires in COVID-19. Sequencing was performed with immunoSEQ multiplex PCR; in TCRdb, only in-frame clones are kept and a portion is missing. This sample has approximately 75,000 clones, with around 83% found just once. The source material was peripheral blood. These receptors came from a man at least 80 years old with acute or convalescent COVID-19.

V is TRBV7-2 and J is TRBJ2-7, with D perhaps TRBD1 (5 bases). V was cut by 4 bases and J by 3 bases, with 10 bases left in between. The CDR3 has 13 amino acids. Germline V gives CDR1 SGHTA, CDR2 FQGNSA. CDR3 sequence (DNA): TGTGCCAGCAGCTCTCTGACAGTCTACGAGCAGTACTTC. Protein: CASSSLTVYEQYF.

In this sample, this clone turned up once. The chain employs TRBV9 and TRBJ2-1; D is undetermined. The V gene lost 2 bases and the J gene lost 6 bases, with 12 bases spanning the gap. The CDR3 covers 14 residues. Germline CDR1 is SGDLS and CDR2 is YYNGEE. For the CDR3, the DNA is TGTGCCAGCAGCGTTAGCTCCCTGGTCAATGAGCAGTTCTTC. Translating gives CASSVSSLVNEQFF.

The chain is built from TRBV18 and TRBJ2-1; 14 nucleotides match TRBD2. The germline gives CDR1 KGHSH, CDR2 LQKENI. This CDR3 is built from 17 residues. Trimming at V came to 4 bases and at J to 3 bases, leaving 5 bases not matched to a gene. DNA for the CDR3: TGTGCCAGCTCACTCCGACTAGCGGGAGGGGGCTACAATGAGCAGTTCTTC. Its protein is CASSLRLAGGGYNEQFF.

This chain joins TRBV7-9 and TRBJ1-1; D is uncertain. Between the trimmed V and J ends, which lost 0 bases and 6 bases, there was a span of 11 bases. This CDR3 spans 14 amino acids. Germline values: CDR1 SEHNR, CDR2 FQNEAQ (reference sequence). The CDR3 here is CASSLAIPPAEAFF. The CDR3 DNA follows: TGTGCCAGCAGCTTAGCGATTCCCCCGGCTGAAGCTTTCTTT.

The chain has TRBV18 and TRBJ2-5; a possible D gene is TRBD1 (5 bases). V gave up 0 bases and J gave up 5 bases, with 16 bases separating them. The CDR3 contains 16 residues. Per germline, CDR1 KGHSH and CDR2 LQKENI. Here the CDR3 DNA reads TGTGCCAGCTCACCACCTCCGATCGGACATCGGGAGACCCAGTACTTC. Protein: CASSPPPIGHRETQYF.

The genes are TRBV19 and TRBJ1-2; TRBD1 might be the D (5 bases). The CDR3 runs to 15 residues. V was trimmed by 4 bases and J by 0 bases, leaving 12 bases between them. The germline V gene has CDR1 LNHDA and CDR2 SQIVND (reference sequence). The CDR3 loop is CASSKRGTSNYGYTF. CDR3 DNA sequence: TGTGCCAGTAGTAAGCGGGGGACGTCTAACTATGGCTACACCTTC. The complete variable domain, with remaining parts taken from reference TRBV19 and TRBJ1-2, reads DGGITQSPKYLFRKEGQNVTLSCEQNLNHDAMYWYRQDPGQGLRLIYYSQIVNDFQKGDIAEGYSVSREKKESFPLTVTSAQKNPTAFYLCASSKRGTSNYGYTFGSGTRLTVV.

The rearrangement links TRBV10-3 to TRBJ1-5; 11 positions match TRBD1. J was trimmed by 7 bases and V by 6 bases; bases with no gene match: 8. Looked up from germline, CDR1 is ENHRY and CDR2 is SYGVKD. CDR3 length equals 15 residues. The CDR3 DNA reads as TGTGCCATCAGCTCCGGGACAGGGGGTGAGCAGCCCCAGCATTTT. The encoded protein is CAISSGTGGEQPQHF.

The genes are TRBV9 and TRBJ2-3; tentative D call: TRBD1 (5 bases). Trimming stripped 1 base from V and 3 bases from J, with 12 bases between. Germline-derived CDR1 and CDR2 are SGDLS and YYNGEE. The CDR3 runs 15 residues. The CDR3 DNA sequence: TGTGCCAGCAGCGTACAGGGTTCGAAAACAGATACGCAGTATTTT. Translation gives CASSVQGSKTDTQYF.

The chain links TRBV11-3 to TRBJ2-5; the D is unclear. The CDR3 has 13 residues. Germline lookup yields CDR1 SGHNT and CDR2 YENEEA. The ends were cut back, 1 base at V and 5 bases at J, with 8 bases in the middle. In nucleotides, the CDR3 is TGTGCCAGCAGCTTAGGTTGGAGCGAGACCCAGTACTTC. It encodes CASSLGWSETQYF.

V usage is TRBV7-3 and J usage is TRBJ2-1, with 9 bases fitting TRBD2. V trimming: 5 bases; J trimming: 7 bases; junction bases outside the gene matches: 12. The germline gives CDR1 SGHTA, CDR2 FQGTGA. This CDR3 has 16 residues. CDR3 sequence: CASSAYRDSGGNEQFF. The CDR3 DNA reads TGTGCCAGCAGCGCATACAGGGACAGCGGGGGGAATGAGCAGTTCTTC.

The J gene is TRBJ2-3, the V gene TRBV4-1, with 8 nucleotides matching TRBD1. This CDR3 has 15 residues. J was trimmed by 1 base and V by 7 bases; bases with no gene match: 7. Per the germline V gene, CDR1 is MGHRA and CDR2 is YSYEKL. The CDR3 reads CASNPGGWGTDTQYF. The CDR3 bases are TGCGCCAGCAACCCAGGGGGCTGGGGCACAGATACGCAGTATTTT.

The chain couples TRBV24-1 to TRBJ2-1; 9 bases are a match to TRBD2. Per germline, CDR1 KGHDR and CDR2 SFDVKD. This CDR3 contains 17 residues. J gave up 4 bases and V 5 bases, and 11 bases lay outside the gene matches. CDR3 protein: CATSGISGSARYNEQFF. Here the CDR3 DNA reads TGTGCCACCAGTGGGATTAGCGGGAGCGCGAGATACAATGAGCAGTTCTTC.

The V gene is TRBV19, the J gene TRBJ1-2, with D unclear. CDR3 length equals 14 residues. V lost 5 bases, J lost 4 bases, and 14 bases lay in between. In germline, CDR1 is LNHDA, CDR2 SQIVND (reference sequence). The CDR3 DNA reads as TGTGCCAGTAGTGGTACGACGGGGTCCTATGGCTACACCTTC. Protein sequence: CASSGTTGSYGYTF.

The rearrangement joins TRBV19 to TRBJ1-5, with a possible D match to TRBD1 (6 bases). The germline gives CDR1 LNHDA, CDR2 SQIVND (reference sequence). The CDR3 has 15 amino acids. V lost 5 bases and J 1 base, leaving 12 bases between the germline ends. Here the CDR3 DNA reads TGTGCCAGTAGTTTCTACAGGGTAAGCAATCAGCCCCAGCATTTT. Translation: CASSFYRVSNQPQHF.

The CDR3 region has the DNA TGTGCCAGCAGCGCGAGCCGGGACAGGGGAACGCTTGCGCAGTATTTT. This translates into CASSASRDRGTLAQYF. The rearrangement links TRBV9 to TRBJ2-3; 10 positions agree with TRBD1. The CDR3 contains 16 residues. V shed 3 bases, J shed 10 bases, and the junction held 14 bases outside the gene matches. CDR1 is SGDLS and CDR2 is YYNGEE in the germline V gene.

Only one count was recorded for this clone. The V gene is TRBV21-1, the J gene TRBJ2-1; the DNA was not used to check the table's D call, TRBD1. TRBV21-1 is termed a pseudogene. There are 15 residues in the CDR3. CDR3 in amino acids: CASSKEDRGHNEQFF. The CDR3 region has the DNA TGTGCCAGCAGCAAAGAGGACAGGGGGCATAATGAGCAGTTCTTC.

Concerning this clone: The same CDR3 is also encoded by other DNA sequences in this sample. This chain uses TRBV7-9 with TRBJ2-7, with 8 bases fitting TRBD2. The germline V gene has CDR1 SEHNR and CDR2 FQNEAQ (reference sequence). The junction had 15 bases not matched to a gene; V was cut back by 10 bases and J by 7 bases. This CDR3 has 14 amino acids. The CDR3: CAIAAGASRGEQYF. The CDR3 DNA is TGTGCCATCGCAGCGGGAGCCTCAAGGGGTGAGCAGTACTTC. Filled out from reference TRBV7-9 and TRBJ2-7, the complete variable domain reads DTGVSQNPRHKITKRGQNVTFRCDPISEHNRLYWYRQTLGQGPEFLTYFQNEAQLEKSRLLSDRFSAERPKGSFSTLEIQRTEQGDSAMYLCAIAAGASRGEQYFGPGTRLTVT.

In nucleotides, the CDR3 is TGTGCCAGCTCACCAGCCGGGACAGGGCCCCCCATCGCCTATGGCTACACCTTC. Protein product: CASSPAGTGPPIAYGYTF. This chain uses TRBV18 with TRBJ1-2; 9 nucleotides agree with TRBD1. In germline, CDR1 is KGHSH, CDR2 LQKENI. Trimming at V came to 2 bases and at J to 4 bases, leaving 14 bases not matched to a gene. This CDR3 is built from 18 residues.

The rearrangement uses TRBV7-9 and TRBJ1-1; no clear D gene. Trimming shortened V by 3 bases and J by 0 bases, and 5 bases separated the two germline ends. Germline assignment: CDR1 SEHNR and CDR2 FQNEAQ (reference sequence). CDR3 length: 13 residues. This CDR3 is CASSFSLNTEAFF. The CDR3 coding sequence is TGTGCCAGCAGCTTTTCCTTGAACACTGAAGCTTTCTTT.

J is TRBJ2-7 and V is TRBV13; 7 positions agree with TRBD2. CDR1 and CDR2 (germline): PRHDT, FYEKMQ (reference sequence). J gave up 0 bases and V 1 base, and 6 bases lay outside the gene matches. The CDR3 loop spans 16 amino acids. The DNA for the CDR3 is TGTGCCAGCAGCTTAGTGGTAGCGGGCAGCTCCTACGAGCAGTACTTC. Translated, it gives CASSLVVAGSSYEQYF.

This sequence joins TRBV5-1 and TRBJ2-1, with 11 positions matching TRBD1. The CDR3 length is 15 residues. V lost 4 bases and J lost 9; bases outside the gene matches: 9. Per the germline V gene, CDR1 is SGHRS and CDR2 is YFSETQ. The CDR3: CASSPGQGASGEQFF. The CDR3, as DNA: TGCGCCAGCAGCCCTGGACAGGGGGCGTCAGGTGAGCAGTTCTTC.

The chain links TRBV6-5 to TRBJ1-3; no clear D gene. V dropped 2 bases and J dropped 0 bases, with 8 bases sitting between them. CDR1 is MNHEY and CDR2 is SVGAGI in the germline V gene. The length of the CDR3 is 15 residues. CDR3 residues: CASSYAGSSGNTIYF. The CDR3 DNA follows: TGTGCCAGCAGTTACGCAGGCAGCTCTGGAAACACCATATATTTT.

J is TRBJ2-7 and V is TRBV3-1 (or the pseudogene TRBV3-2); no clear D. Trimming took off 2 bases at V and 3 bases at J, with 8 bases between the two ends. The CDR3 has 13 residues. Germline CDR1 is LGHDT and CDR2 is YNNKEL (reference sequence). DNA for the CDR3: TGTGCCAGCAGCCAACAACTTGACTACGAGCAGTACTTC. Translation gives CASSQQLDYEQYF.

In DNA, the CDR3 is TGCAGTGCTAGTATGGGACAGGGGGTCGGCGCCCTTTACAATGAGCAGTTCTTC. Translating it yields CSASMGQGVGALYNEQFF. The chain employs TRBV20-1 and TRBJ2-1; 11 bases align to TRBD1. The CDR3 length is 18 residues. The germline gives CDR1 DFQATT, CDR2 SNEGSKA (reference sequence). The J segment lost 4 bases and the V segment lost 3 bases, leaving 14 bases of the junction unmatched.

The chain carries TRBV27 and TRBJ1-2; no definite D call. V lost 6 bases to trimming and J lost 5 bases, with 19 bases between them. In germline, CDR1 is MNHEY, CDR2 SMNVEV (reference sequence). The length of the CDR3 is 15 residues. Here the CDR3 DNA reads TGTGCCAGCAGATACCCTACGGGTGTCGGGTATGGCTACACCTTC. Translated: CASRYPTGVGYGYTF.

V and J are TRBV5-5 and TRBJ1-1; TRBD1 is a possible D gene (5 bases). The CDR3 totals 13 residues. Trimming removed 1 base at V and 3 bases at J, with 7 bases between. CDR1 is SGHKS and CDR2 is YYEKEE in the germline V gene (reference sequence). CDR3: CASSLIGDTEAFF. The DNA for the CDR3 is TGTGCCAGCAGCTTGATAGGGGACACTGAAGCTTTCTTT.

The chain recombines TRBV5-4 with TRBJ2-1; 14 bases align to TRBD2. The CDR3 is 17 amino acids. Germline assignment: CDR1 SGHNT and CDR2 YYREEE (reference sequence). The ends lost 5 bases at V and 3 bases at J; junction bases unmatched: 7. The CDR3 region is CASSSGTSGSFYNEQFF. The CDR3 DNA is TGTGCCAGCAGTTCCGGGACTAGCGGGAGTTTCTACAATGAGCAGTTCTTC.

The V call is TRBV28, the J call TRBJ2-4; possibly TRBD2 for D (5 bases). The CDR3 is made up of 17 amino acids. From germline, CDR1 is MDHEN and CDR2 SYDVKM. Between the trimmed V and J ends, which lost 5 bases and 0 bases, there was a span of 17 bases. The CDR3 DNA sequence: TGTGCCAGCAGTCCCTCTGATTTAGCGTTAGCCAAAAACATTCAGTACTTC. Protein product: CASSPSDLALAKNIQYF.